This TCR beta chain stems from a study of blood T cell repertoires in COVID-19. Study context: Acute-phase and convalescent COVID-19 samples originated in the United States, Italy and Spain. T cells, B-cell-depleted T cells, or PBMCs provided the cDNA or gDNA that served as material.

As processed by the authors: For nucleated cells, counts were estimated from reference gene primer amplification. Clones were sequenced by immunoSEQ multiplex PCR, and TCRdb holds only the in-frame ones, with some missing. Clone size and the V and J calls come from that table; the DNA yielded D and trimming. The sample holds about 120,000 clones; roughly four fifths are singletons and the top ten take roughly an eighth. The CDR3 contains 14 residues. The ends were cut back, 3 bases at V and 0 bases at J, with 6 bases in the middle. Germline loops: CDR1 SGHRS, CDR2 YFSETQ. The genes are TRBV5-1 and TRBJ1-4; D unclear. Sequencing was carried out using peripheral blood. This sequence was found in a human donor in a cohort sampled during active COVID-19. For the CDR3, the DNA is TGCGCCAGCAGCTCATTAGCAACTAATGAAAAACTGTTTTTT. Translation gives CASSSLATNEKLFF.